Below, one T cell receptor (beta chain) is given with its context. Its target is unknown. This sample is part of a study of shared clonotypes between healthy human individuals. For the study at large: Each donor had three CD4 naive, three CD4 memory, two CD8 naive and one CD8 memory plate.

Terminally differentiated effector memory CD45RA+ cells were excluded from the naive CD8 cells, which were CD45RO-negative and positively selected for CCR7. Germline V gene data show CDR1 as GTSNPN and CDR2 as SVGIG (reference sequence). Trimming left V 2 bases short and J 5 bases short, with 10 bases between. CDR3 size: 13 residues. Evenly divided among several immunoSEQ plates was the genomic DNA of each subset. Assay: immunoSEQ multiplex PCR; the TCRdb copy retains only in-frame clones and omits some. The sample gives hundreds of thousands of clones, approximately 95% of which show up once; around 0.12% is in the top ten. Regarding the study as a whole: Even with large depth, rarefaction showed that sorted-subset sequencing was incomplete.

This sequence originates from a woman under 40 in good health. Material: naive CD8+ T cells sorted from blood. The J gene is TRBJ2-1, the V gene TRBV30; D uncertain. CDR3 coding DNA: TGTGCCTGGAGTCTTCTAGGGAACAATGAGCAGTTCTTC. Amino acids: CAWSLLGNNEQFF.